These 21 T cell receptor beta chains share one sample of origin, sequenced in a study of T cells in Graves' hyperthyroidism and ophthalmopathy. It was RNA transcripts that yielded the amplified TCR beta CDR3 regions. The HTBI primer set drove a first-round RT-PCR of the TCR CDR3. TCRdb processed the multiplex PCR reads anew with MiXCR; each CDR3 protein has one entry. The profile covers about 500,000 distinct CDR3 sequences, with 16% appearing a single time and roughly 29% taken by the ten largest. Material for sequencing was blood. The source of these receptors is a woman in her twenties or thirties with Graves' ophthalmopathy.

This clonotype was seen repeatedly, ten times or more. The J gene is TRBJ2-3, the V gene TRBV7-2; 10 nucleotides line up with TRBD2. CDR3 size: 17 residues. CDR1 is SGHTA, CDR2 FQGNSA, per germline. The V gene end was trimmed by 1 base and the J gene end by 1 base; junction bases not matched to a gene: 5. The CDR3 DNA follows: TGTGCCAGCAGCTTAGACAGAGCGGGGGGGGGCACAGATACGCAGTATTTT. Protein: CASSLDRAGGGTDTQYF.

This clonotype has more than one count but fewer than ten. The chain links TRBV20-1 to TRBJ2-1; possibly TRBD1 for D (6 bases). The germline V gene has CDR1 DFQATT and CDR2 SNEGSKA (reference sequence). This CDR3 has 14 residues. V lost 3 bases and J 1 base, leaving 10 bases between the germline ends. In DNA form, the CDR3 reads TGCAGTGCTAGTGTCGGGACATCCTACAATGAGCAGTTCTTC. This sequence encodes CSASVGTSYNEQFF.

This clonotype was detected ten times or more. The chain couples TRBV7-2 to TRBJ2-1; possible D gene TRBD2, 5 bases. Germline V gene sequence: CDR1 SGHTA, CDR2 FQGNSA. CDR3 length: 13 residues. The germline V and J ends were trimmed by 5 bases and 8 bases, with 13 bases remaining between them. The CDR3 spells CASSPGLWDEQFF. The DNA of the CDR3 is TGTGCCAGCAGCCCAGGACTGTGGGATGAGCAGTTCTTC. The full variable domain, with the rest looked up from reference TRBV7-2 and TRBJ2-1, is GAGVSQSPSNKVTEKGKDVELRCDPISGHTALYWYRQSLGQGLEFLIYFQGNSAPDKSGLPSDRFSAERTGGSVSTLTIQRTQQEDSAVYLCASSPGLWDEQFFGPGTRLTVL.

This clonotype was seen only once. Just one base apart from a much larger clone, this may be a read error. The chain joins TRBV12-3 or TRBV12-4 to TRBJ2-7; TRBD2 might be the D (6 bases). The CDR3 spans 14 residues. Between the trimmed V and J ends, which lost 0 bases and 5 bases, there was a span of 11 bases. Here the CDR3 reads CASSLAGGRDEQYF. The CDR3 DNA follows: TGTGCCAGCAGTTTAGCGGGAGGTAGGGACGAGCAGTACTTC.

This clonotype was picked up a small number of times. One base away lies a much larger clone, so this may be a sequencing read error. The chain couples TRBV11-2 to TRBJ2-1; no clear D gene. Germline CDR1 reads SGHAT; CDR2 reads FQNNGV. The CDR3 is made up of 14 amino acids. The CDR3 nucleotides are TGTGCCAGCAGCTCGCAATTGGGCTACGATGAGCAGTTCTTC. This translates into CASSSQLGYDEQFF.

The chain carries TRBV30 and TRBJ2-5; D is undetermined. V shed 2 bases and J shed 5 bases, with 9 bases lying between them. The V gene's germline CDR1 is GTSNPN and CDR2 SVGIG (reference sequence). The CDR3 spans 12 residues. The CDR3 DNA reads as TGTGCCTGGAGTCGGCTGGGGGAGACCCAGTACTTC. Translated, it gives CAWSRLGETQYF.

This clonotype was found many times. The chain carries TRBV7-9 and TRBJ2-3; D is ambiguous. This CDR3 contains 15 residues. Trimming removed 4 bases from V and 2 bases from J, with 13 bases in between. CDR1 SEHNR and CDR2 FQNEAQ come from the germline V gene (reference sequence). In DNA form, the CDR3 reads TGTGCCAGCAGCTCCCCCCCACTAAACACAGATACGCAGTATTTT. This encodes CASSSPPLNTDTQYF.

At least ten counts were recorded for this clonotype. This chain's CDR3 is CSATRPGEATDTQYF. As DNA, the CDR3 is TGCAGTGCTACCCGTCCAGGGGAAGCCACAGATACGCAGTATTTT. The J gene is TRBJ2-3, the V gene TRBV20-1; perhaps TRBD1 as D (6 bases). The ends were cut back, 4 bases at V and 2 bases at J, with 16 bases in the middle. The germline gives CDR1 DFQATT, CDR2 SNEGSKA (reference sequence). The CDR3 is 15 amino acids.

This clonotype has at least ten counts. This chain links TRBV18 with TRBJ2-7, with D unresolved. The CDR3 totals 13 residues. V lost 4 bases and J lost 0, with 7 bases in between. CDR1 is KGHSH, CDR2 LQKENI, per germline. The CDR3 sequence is CASSQIPSYEQYF. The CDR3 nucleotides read TGTGCCAGCTCACAGATTCCCTCCTACGAGCAGTACTTC.

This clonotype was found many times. The CDR3: CASSFTGKTSNQPQHF. Here the CDR3 DNA reads TGTGCCAGCAGCTTTACAGGGAAAACTAGCAATCAGCCCCAGCATTTT. This rearrangement joins TRBV13 to TRBJ1-5, with TRBD1 as a possible D gene (6 bases). This CDR3 contains 16 residues. V lost 3 bases, J lost 0 bases, and 12 bases lay in between. CDR1 and CDR2 (germline): PRHDT, FYEKMQ (reference sequence). Using reference TRBV13 and TRBJ1-5 for the parts outside the CDR3, the full variable domain is AAGVIQSPRHLIKEKRETATLKCYPIPRHDTVYWYQQGPGQDPQFLISFYEKMQSDKGSIPDRFSAQQFSDYHSELNMSSLELGDSALYFCASSFTGKTSNQPQHFGDGTRLSIL.

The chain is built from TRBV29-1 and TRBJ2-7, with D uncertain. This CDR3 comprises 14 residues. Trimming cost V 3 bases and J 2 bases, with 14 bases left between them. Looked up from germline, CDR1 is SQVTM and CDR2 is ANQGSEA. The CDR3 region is CSVELESQTYEQYF. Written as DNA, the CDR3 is TGCAGCGTTGAGTTGGAGTCTCAAACCTACGAGCAGTACTTC.

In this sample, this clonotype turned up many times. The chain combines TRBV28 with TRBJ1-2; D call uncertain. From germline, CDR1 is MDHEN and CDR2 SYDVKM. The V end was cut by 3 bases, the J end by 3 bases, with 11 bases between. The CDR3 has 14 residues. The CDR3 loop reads CASSFRPRHYGYTF. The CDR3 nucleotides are TGTGCCAGCAGTTTTCGTCCTAGGCACTATGGCTACACCTTC.

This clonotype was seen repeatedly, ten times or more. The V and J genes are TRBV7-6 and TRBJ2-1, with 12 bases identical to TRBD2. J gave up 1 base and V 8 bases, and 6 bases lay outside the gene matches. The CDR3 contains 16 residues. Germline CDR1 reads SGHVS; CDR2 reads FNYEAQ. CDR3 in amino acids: CASGRTSGTSYNEQFF. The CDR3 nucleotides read TGTGCCAGCGGACGGACTAGCGGGACTTCCTACAATGAGCAGTTCTTC.

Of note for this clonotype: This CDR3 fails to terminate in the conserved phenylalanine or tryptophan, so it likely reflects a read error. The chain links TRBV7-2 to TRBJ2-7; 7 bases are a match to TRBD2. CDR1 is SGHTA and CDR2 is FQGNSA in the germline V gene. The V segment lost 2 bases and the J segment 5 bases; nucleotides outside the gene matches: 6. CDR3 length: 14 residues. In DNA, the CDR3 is TGTGCCAGCAGCTTAATCCTGGGGGGGGACGAGCAGTACCTC. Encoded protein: CASSLILGGDEQYL.

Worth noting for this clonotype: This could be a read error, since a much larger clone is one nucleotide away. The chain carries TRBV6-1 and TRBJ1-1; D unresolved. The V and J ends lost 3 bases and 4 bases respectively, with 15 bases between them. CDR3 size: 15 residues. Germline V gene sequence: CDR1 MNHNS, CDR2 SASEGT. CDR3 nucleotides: TGTGCCAGCAGTGAGGACGGAGTACGGGCCACTGAAGCTTTCTTT. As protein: CASSEDGVRATEAFF.

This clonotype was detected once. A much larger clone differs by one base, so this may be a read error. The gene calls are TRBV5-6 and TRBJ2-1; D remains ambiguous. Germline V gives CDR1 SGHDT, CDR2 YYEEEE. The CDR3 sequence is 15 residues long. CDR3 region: CASTSIGHSCNEQFF. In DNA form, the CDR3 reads TGTGCCAGCACATCGATTGGGCACTCCTGCAATGAGCAGTTCTTC.

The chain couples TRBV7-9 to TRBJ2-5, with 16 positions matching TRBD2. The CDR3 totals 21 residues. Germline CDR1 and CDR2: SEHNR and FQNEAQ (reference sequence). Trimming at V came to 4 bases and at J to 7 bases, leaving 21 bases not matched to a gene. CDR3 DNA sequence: TGTGCCAGCAGCTCCCAGCCCCCGGGACTAGCGGGAGGGACTTACACGGGGACCCAGTACTTC. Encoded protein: CASSSQPPGLAGGTYTGTQYF.

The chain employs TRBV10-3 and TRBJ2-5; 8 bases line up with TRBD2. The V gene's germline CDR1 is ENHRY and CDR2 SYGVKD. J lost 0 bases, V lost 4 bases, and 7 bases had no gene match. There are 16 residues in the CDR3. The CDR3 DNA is TGTGCCATCAGTGGGGGCGGGAGGCCGTACCAAGAGACCCAGTACTTC. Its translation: CAISGGGRPYQETQYF.

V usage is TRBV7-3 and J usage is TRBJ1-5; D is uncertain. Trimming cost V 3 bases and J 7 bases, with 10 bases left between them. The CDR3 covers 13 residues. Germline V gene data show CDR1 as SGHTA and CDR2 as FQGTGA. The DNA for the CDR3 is TGTGCCAGCAGCTTGAAAACTTCGCAGCCCCAGCATTTT. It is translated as CASSLKTSQPQHF.

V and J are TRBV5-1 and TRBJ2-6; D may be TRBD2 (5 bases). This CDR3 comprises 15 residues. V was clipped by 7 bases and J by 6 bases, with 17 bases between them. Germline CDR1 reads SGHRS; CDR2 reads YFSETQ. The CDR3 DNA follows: TGCGCCAGCGTACCAGGAGGAGAATTGGCCAACGTCCTGACTTTC. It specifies CASVPGGELANVLTF.

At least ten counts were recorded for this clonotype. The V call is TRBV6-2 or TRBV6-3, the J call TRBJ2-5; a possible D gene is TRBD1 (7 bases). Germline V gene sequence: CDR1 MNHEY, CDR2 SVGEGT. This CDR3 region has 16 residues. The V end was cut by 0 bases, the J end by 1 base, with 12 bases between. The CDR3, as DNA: TGTGCCAGCAGTTACTCGGCAGGGGGGATCCAAGAGACCCAGTACTTC. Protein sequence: CASSYSAGGIQETQYF.